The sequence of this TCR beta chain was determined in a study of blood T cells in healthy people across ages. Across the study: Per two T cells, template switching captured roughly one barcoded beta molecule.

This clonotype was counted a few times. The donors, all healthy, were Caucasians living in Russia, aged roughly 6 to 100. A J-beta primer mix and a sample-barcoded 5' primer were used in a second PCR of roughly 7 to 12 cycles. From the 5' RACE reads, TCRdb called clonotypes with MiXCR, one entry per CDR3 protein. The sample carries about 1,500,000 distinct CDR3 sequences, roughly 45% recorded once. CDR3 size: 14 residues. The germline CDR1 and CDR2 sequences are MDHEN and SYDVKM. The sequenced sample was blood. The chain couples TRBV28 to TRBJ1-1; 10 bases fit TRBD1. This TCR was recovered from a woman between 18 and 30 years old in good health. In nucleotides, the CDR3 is TGTGCTTCAGGGTCGGGACAGGGGCCCACTGAAGCTTTCTTT. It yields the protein CASGSGQGPTEAFF.